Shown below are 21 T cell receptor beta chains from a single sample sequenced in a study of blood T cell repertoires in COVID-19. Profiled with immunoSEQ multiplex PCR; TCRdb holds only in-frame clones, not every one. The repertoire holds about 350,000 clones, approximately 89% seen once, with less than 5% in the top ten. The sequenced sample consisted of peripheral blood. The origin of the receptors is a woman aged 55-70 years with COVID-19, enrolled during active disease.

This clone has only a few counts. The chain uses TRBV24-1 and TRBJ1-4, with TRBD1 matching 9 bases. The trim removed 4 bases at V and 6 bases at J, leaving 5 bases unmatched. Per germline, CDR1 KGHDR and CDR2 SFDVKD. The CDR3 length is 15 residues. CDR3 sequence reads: CATSEPGTGHEKLFF. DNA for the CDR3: TGTGCCACCAGTGAGCCCGGGACAGGGCATGAAAAACTGTTTTTT.

CDR3 region: CASTTAGGLDEQFF. CDR3 bases: TGTGCCAGTACTACAGCGGGGGGGCTGGATGAGCAGTTCTTC. This chain connects TRBV19 to TRBJ2-1, with 10 bases lining up with TRBD2. The CDR3 runs to 14 residues. V shed 7 bases, J shed 8 bases, and the junction held 8 bases outside the gene matches. Germline assignment: CDR1 LNHDA and CDR2 SQIVND (reference sequence).

The CDR3 DNA reads TGTGCCAGTTCCGGACAGGGTGATGTCACTGAAGCTTTCTTT. It is translated as CASSGQGDVTEAFF. The V and J genes are TRBV19 and TRBJ1-1; 8 bases agree with TRBD1. This CDR3 comprises 14 residues. Germline values: CDR1 LNHDA, CDR2 SQIVND (reference sequence). The trim removed 8 bases at V and 4 bases at J, leaving 9 bases unmatched.

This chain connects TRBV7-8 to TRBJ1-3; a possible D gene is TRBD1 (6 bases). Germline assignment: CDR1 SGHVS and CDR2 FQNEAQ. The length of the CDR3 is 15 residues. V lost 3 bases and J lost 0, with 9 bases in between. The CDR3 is CASSLTGSSGNTIYF. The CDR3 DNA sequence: TGTGCCAGCAGCTTGACAGGCTCCTCTGGAAACACCATATATTTT. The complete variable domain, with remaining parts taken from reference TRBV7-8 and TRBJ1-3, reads GAGVSQSPRYKVAKRGQDVALRCDPISGHVSLFWYQQALGQGPEFLTYFQNEAQLDKSGLPSDRFFAERPEGSVSTLKIQRTQQEDSAVYLCASSLTGSSGNTIYFGEGSWLTVV.

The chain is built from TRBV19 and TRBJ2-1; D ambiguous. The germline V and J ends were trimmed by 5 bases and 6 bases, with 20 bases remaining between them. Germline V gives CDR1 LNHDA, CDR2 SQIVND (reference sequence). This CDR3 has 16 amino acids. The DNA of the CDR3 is TGTGCCAGTAGTCCCCCCGTGCGCTTCCCCCTCAATGAGCAGTTCTTC. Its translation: CASSPPVRFPLNEQFF.

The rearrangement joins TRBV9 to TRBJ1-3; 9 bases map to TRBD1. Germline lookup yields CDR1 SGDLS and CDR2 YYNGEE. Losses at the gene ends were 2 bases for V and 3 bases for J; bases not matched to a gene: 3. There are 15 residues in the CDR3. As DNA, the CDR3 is TGTGCCAGCAGCGTGTTGGACAGGGGTGGAAACACCATATATTTT. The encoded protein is CASSVLDRGGNTIYF. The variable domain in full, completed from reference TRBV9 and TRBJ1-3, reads DSGVTQTPKHLITATGQRVTLRCSPRSGDLSVYWYQQSLDQGLQFLIQYYNGEERAKGNILERFSAQQFPDLHSELNLSSLELGDSALYFCASSVLDRGGNTIYFGEGSWLTVV.

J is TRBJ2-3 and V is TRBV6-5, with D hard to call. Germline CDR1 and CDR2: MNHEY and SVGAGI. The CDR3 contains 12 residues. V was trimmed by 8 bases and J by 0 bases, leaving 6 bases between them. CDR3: CASGSSTDTQYF. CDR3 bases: TGTGCCAGCGGCTCTAGCACAGATACGCAGTATTTT.

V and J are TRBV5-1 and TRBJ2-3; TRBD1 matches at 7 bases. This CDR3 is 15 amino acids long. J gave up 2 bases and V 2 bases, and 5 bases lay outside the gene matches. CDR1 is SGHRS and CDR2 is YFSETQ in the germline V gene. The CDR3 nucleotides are TGCGCCAGCAGCTTTACAGGGGTGGACACAGATACGCAGTATTTT. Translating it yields CASSFTGVDTDTQYF.

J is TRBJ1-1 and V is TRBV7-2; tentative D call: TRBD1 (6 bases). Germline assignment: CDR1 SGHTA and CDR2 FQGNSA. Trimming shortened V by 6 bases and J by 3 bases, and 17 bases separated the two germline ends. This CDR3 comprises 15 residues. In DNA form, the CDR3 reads TGTGCCAGCAGTTATAGGGGGGGTGGAGACACTGAAGCTTTCTTT. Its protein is CASSYRGGGDTEAFF.

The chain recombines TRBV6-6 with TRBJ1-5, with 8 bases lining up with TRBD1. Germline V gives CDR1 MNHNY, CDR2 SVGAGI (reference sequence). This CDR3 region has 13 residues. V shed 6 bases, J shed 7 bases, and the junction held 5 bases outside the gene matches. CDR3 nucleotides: TGTGCCAGCAGGAACGACAGGGGACAGCCCCAGCATTTT. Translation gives CASRNDRGQPQHF.

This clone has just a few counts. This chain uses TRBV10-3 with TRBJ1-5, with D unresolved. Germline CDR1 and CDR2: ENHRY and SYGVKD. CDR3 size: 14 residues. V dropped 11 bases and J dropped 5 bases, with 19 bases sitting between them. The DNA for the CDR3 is TGTGCCCCCCCCCACAGCCTGGGCCATCAGCCCCAGCATTTT. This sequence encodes CAPPHSLGHQPQHF.

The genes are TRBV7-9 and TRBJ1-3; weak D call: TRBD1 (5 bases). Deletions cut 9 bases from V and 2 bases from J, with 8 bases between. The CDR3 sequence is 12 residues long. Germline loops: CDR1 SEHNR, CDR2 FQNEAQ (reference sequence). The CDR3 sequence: CASSTAGNTIYF. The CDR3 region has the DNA TGTGCCAGTTCGACAGCTGGAAACACCATATATTTT.

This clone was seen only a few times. The CDR3 is CASRNDQYNSPLHF. The CDR3, as DNA: TGTGCCAGCAGAAACGATCAGTATAATTCACCCCTCCACTTT. The chain recombines TRBV7-6 with TRBJ1-6; no definite D call. CDR3 length equals 14 residues. CDR1 is SGHVS, CDR2 FNYEAQ, per germline. V was clipped by 6 bases and J by 4 bases, with 10 bases between them.

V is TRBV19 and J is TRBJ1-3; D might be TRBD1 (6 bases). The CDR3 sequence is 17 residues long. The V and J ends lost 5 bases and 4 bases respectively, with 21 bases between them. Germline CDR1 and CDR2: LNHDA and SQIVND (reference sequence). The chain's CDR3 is CASSSLTRTDRGNTIYF. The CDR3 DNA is TGTGCCAGTAGTTCGCTCACCCGGACGGACAGAGGAAACACCATATATTTT. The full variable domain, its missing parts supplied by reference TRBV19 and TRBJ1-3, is DGGITQSPKYLFRKEGQNVTLSCEQNLNHDAMYWYRQDPGQGLRLIYYSQIVNDFQKGDIAEGYSVSREKKESFPLTVTSAQKNPTAFYLCASSSLTRTDRGNTIYFGEGSWLTVV.

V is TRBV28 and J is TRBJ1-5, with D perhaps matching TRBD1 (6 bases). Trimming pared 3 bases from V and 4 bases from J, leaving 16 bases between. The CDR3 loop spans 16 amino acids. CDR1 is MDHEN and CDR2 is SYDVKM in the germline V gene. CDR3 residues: CASSFRRGTGNQPQHF. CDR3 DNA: TGTGCCAGCAGTTTTCGCAGGGGAACTGGGAATCAGCCCCAGCATTTT.

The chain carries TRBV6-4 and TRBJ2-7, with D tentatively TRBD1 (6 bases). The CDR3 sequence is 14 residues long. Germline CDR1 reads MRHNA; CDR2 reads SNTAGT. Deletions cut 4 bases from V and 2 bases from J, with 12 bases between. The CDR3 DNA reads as TGTGCCAGCAGTGCCGACAGGAGGACCTACGAGCAGTACTTC. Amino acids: CASSADRRTYEQYF.

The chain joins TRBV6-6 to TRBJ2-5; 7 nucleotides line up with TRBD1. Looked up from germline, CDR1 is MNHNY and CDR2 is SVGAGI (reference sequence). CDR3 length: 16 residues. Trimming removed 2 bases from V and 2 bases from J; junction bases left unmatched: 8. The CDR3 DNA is TGTGCCAGCAGTTACCCTCCGGGACAGAGACAAGAGACCCAGTACTTC. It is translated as CASSYPPGQRQETQYF.

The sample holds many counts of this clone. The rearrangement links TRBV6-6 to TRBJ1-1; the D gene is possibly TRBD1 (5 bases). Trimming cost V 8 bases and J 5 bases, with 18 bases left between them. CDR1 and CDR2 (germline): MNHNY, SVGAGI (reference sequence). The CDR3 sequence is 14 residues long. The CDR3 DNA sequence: TGTGCCAGCTGGATGCAGGGAAAGGCAACTGAAGCTTTCTTT. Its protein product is CASWMQGKATEAFF.

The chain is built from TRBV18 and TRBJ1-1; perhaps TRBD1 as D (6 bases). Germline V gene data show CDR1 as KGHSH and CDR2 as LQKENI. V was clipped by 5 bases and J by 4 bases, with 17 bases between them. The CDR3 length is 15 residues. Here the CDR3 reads CASSSGTGFRTEAFF. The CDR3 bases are TGTGCCAGCTCATCTGGCACAGGGTTCCGCACTGAAGCTTTCTTT.

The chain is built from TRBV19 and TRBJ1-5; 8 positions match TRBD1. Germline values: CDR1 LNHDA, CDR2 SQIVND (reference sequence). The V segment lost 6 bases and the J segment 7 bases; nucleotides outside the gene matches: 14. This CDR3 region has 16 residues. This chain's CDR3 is CASRDLRSGGGQPQHF. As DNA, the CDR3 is TGTGCCAGTAGAGATCTGAGGTCAGGGGGCGGGCAGCCCCAGCATTTT.

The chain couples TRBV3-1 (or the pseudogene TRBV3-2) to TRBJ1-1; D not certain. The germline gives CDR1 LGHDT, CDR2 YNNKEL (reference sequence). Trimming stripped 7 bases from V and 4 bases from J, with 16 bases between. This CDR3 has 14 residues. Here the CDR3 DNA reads TGTGCCAGCACCCCTGGGTCCCGGGGCACTGAAGCTTTCTTT. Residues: CASTPGSRGTEAFF.